The 8 T cell receptor beta chains in this list originate from one sample, sequenced in a study of blood T cell repertoires in COVID-19. The method was immunoSEQ multiplex PCR; TCRdb's version includes in-frame clones alone and lacks a portion of them. The top ten hold around 5.8% of the sample, which has a few hundred thousand clones, over 80% seen once. The sequencing input was peripheral blood. The receptors stem from a woman aged 45-60 years with COVID-19, enrolled during active disease.

This clone was seen only a few times. V and J are TRBV6-6 and TRBJ1-2; the D is unclear. The CDR3 length is 13 residues. Deletions cut 7 bases from V and 3 bases from J, with 12 bases between. Per the germline V gene, CDR1 is MNHNY and CDR2 is SVGAGI (reference sequence). This CDR3 reads CASTYEGDYGYTF. In DNA form, the CDR3 reads TGTGCCAGCACCTACGAGGGTGACTATGGCTACACCTTC.

This sequence joins TRBV7-2 and TRBJ1-1; D might be TRBD1 (5 bases). This CDR3 contains 15 residues. Between the trimmed V and J ends, which lost 5 bases and 1 base, there was a span of 14 bases. CDR1 and CDR2 (germline): SGHTA, FQGNSA. The CDR3 spells CASSHEGLPNTEAFF. DNA of the CDR3: TGTGCCAGCAGCCATGAGGGACTTCCGAACACTGAAGCTTTCTTT.

V and J are TRBV5-6 and TRBJ1-2; no definite D call. V was pared by 4 bases and J by 8 bases, with 21 bases between. The CDR3 extends over 15 amino acids. The germline gives CDR1 SGHDT, CDR2 YYEEEE. The CDR3 sequence: CASSDRRGRIRGYTF. CDR3 nucleotides: TGTGCCAGCAGCGATAGACGTGGGAGGATAAGAGGCTACACCTTC.

The V and J genes are TRBV18 and TRBJ2-1; TRBD1 matches 9 bases. V lost 0 bases, J lost 7 bases, and 7 bases stayed unmatched. CDR1 KGHSH and CDR2 LQKENI come from the germline V gene. The CDR3 length is 16 residues. CDR3 residues: CASSPPNRGLMNEQFF. The CDR3 DNA follows: TGTGCCAGCTCACCACCCAACAGGGGGCTGATGAATGAGCAGTTCTTC.

The chain is built from TRBV4-1 and TRBJ1-2; 7 bases are shared with TRBD1. This CDR3 has 18 residues. Germline CDR1 MGHRA, CDR2 YSYEKL. Trimming took 2 bases from V and 1 from J; bases not matched to a gene: 13. The CDR3 region is CASSQYRTGALINYGYTF. In DNA, the CDR3 is TGCGCCAGCAGCCAATATAGGACAGGAGCCCTCATTAACTATGGCTACACCTTC.

V and J are TRBV19 and TRBJ1-2; tentatively, D is TRBD1 (6 bases). V was clipped by 7 bases and J by 0 bases, with 18 bases between them. This CDR3 has 16 amino acids. Germline CDR1 reads LNHDA; CDR2 reads SQIVND (reference sequence). The DNA of the CDR3 is TGTGCCAGTAACCAGGGGCCTCGGTTAGCTAACTATGGCTACACCTTC. Encoded protein: CASNQGPRLANYGYTF.

The chain joins TRBV3-1 (or the pseudogene TRBV3-2) to TRBJ1-5; D gene uncertain. V was shortened by 2 bases and J by 0 bases, with 5 bases between the two germline ends. CDR3 size: 14 residues. The germline V gene has CDR1 LGHDT and CDR2 YNNKEL (reference sequence). CDR3 residues: CASSQINSNQPQHF. CDR3 DNA sequence: TGTGCCAGCAGCCAAATTAATAGCAATCAGCCCCAGCATTTT.

This clone has a single count. The chain combines TRBV18 with TRBJ2-7, with 12 bases matching TRBD1. J gave up 4 bases and V 3 bases, and 7 bases lay outside the gene matches. Germline V gives CDR1 KGHSH, CDR2 LQKENI. This CDR3 spans 16 amino acids. This CDR3 reads CASSPLGTGGGYEQYF. CDR3 bases: TGTGCCAGCTCACCCCTCGGGACAGGGGGCGGGTACGAGCAGTACTTC.